The 12 T cell receptor beta chains listed next were all sequenced from one sample in a study of T cells in Graves' hyperthyroidism and ophthalmopathy. The investigators amplified TCR beta CDR3 regions from RNA transcripts. TCR CDR3 underwent first-round RT-PCR with the HTBI primer set. A single record per CDR3 protein comes from TCRdb applying MiXCR to the multiplex PCR reads. Of about half a million distinct CDR3 sequences in the sample, about 16% were seen once. Material for sequencing was blood. The receptors were gathered from a woman aged 30 to 39 with Graves' ophthalmopathy.

This clonotype was seen a few times. V and J are TRBV29-1 and TRBJ1-3; D remains ambiguous. V gave up 7 bases and J gave up 4 bases, with 17 bases separating them. The CDR3 length is 14 residues. Germline V gives CDR1 SQVTM, CDR2 ANQGSEA. CDR3 sequence: CSACSVREGNTIYF. The DNA for the CDR3 is TGCAGCGCCTGTTCAGTTAGGGAGGGAAACACCATATATTTT.

The sample holds many counts of this clonotype. V is TRBV7-3 and J is TRBJ2-3; TRBD1 is a possible D gene (6 bases). CDR3 length: 14 residues. Germline V gene sequence: CDR1 SGHTA, CDR2 FQGTGA. With 3 bases removed from V and 5 bases from J, the gap between germline ends came to 12 bases. The DNA of the CDR3 is TGTGCCAGCAGCTTGGCTCCGGGACAAGATACGCAGTATTTT. Protein product: CASSLAPGQDTQYF. The variable domain in full, with the rest retrieved from reference TRBV7-3 and TRBJ2-3, is GAGVSQTPSNKVTEKGKYVELRCDPISGHTALYWYRQSLGQGPEFLIYFQGTGAADDSGLPNDRFFAVRPEGSVSTLKIQRTERGDSAVYLCASSLAPGQDTQYFGPGTRLTVL.

The sample holds a few counts of this clonotype. This sequence joins TRBV18 and TRBJ2-1; perhaps TRBD2 as D (6 bases). Germline V gene lookup returns CDR1 KGHSH and CDR2 LQKENI. This CDR3 has 15 residues. The V end was cut by 2 bases, the J end by 3 bases, with 11 bases between. This chain's CDR3 is CASSPGGSGYNEQFF. CDR3 coding DNA: TGTGCCAGCTCACCAGGAGGTAGCGGCTACAATGAGCAGTTCTTC.

This clonotype was seen a few times. The chain combines TRBV2 with TRBJ1-5; D possibly corresponds to TRBD1 (6 bases). Germline-derived CDR1 and CDR2 are SNHLY and FYNNEI. CDR3 size: 13 residues. V lost 1 base, J lost 7 bases, and 8 bases lay in between. The DNA of the CDR3 is TGTGCCAGCAGTGAAGACAGGGAACAGCCCCAGCATTTT. It codes for CASSEDREQPQHF.

In its sample, this clonotype was seen a few times. The J gene is TRBJ2-2, the V gene TRBV20-1, with D possibly matching TRBD1 (6 bases). The ends were cut back, 7 bases at V and 5 bases at J, with 20 bases in the middle. This CDR3 region has 15 residues. Germline loops: CDR1 DFQATT, CDR2 SNEGSKA (reference sequence). CDR3 sequence: CSVNPGHRRTGELFF. As DNA, the CDR3 is TGCAGTGTCAATCCGGGACATAGAAGAACCGGGGAGCTGTTTTTT.

This clonotype showed up many times. The chain has TRBV12-3 or TRBV12-4 and TRBJ2-1; D not resolved. This CDR3 region has 15 residues. V shed 3 bases and J shed 8 bases, with 17 bases lying between them. The CDR3 DNA reads as TGTGCCAGCAGTTTGCGCGCTGCCCGGGTCGATGAGCAGTTCTTC. This encodes CASSLRAARVDEQFF.

This rearrangement joins TRBV18 to TRBJ2-1, with 7 bases identical to TRBD2. Germline V gene sequence: CDR1 KGHSH, CDR2 LQKENI. The CDR3 runs to 17 residues. Unmatched junction bases numbered 19, after V lost 4 bases and J lost 10 bases. The CDR3 loop is CASSRDTSVTRPGEQFF. In nucleotides, the CDR3 is TGTGCCAGCTCACGTGACACTAGCGTCACCCGCCCCGGGGAGCAGTTCTTC.

V gene TRBV10-3 combines with J gene TRBJ2-3, with 9 bases lining up with TRBD2. V was pared by 4 bases and J by 4 bases, with 6 bases of the junction left unmatched. This CDR3 contains 15 residues. Germline CDR1 reads ENHRY; CDR2 reads SYGVKD. DNA of the CDR3: TGTGCCATCAGTGTAGCGGGAGAGGCGCCAGATACGCAGTATTTT. Its translation: CAISVAGEAPDTQYF.

V is TRBV7-2 and J is TRBJ2-3; 8 bases are a match to TRBD2. CDR1 is SGHTA and CDR2 is FQGNSA in the germline V gene. With V trimmed by 9 bases and J by 7 bases, 12 bases remained unmatched. This CDR3 has 14 amino acids. CDR3 amino acids: CASMSGLDSHTQYF. As DNA, the CDR3 is TGTGCCAGTATGTCGGGACTAGATTCCCATACGCAGTATTTT.

The chain links TRBV20-1 to TRBJ1-5, with D uncertain. This CDR3 comprises 14 residues. The ends were cut back, 4 bases at V and 3 bases at J, with 13 bases in the middle. Germline lookup yields CDR1 DFQATT and CDR2 SNEGSKA (reference sequence). The CDR3 DNA follows: TGCAGTGCTATTCCCGAGGAACCCAATCAGCCCCAGCATTTT. It specifies CSAIPEEPNQPQHF.

The table lists this clonotype with many counts. The J gene is TRBJ1-5, the V gene TRBV28; D gene unclear. In germline, CDR1 is MDHEN, CDR2 SYDVKM. The CDR3 length is 13 residues. The V end was cut by 8 bases, the J end by 0 bases, with 8 bases between. CDR3 sequence (DNA): TGTGCCAGCCAAGTCTATAGCAATCAGCCCCAGCATTTT. Encoded protein: CASQVYSNQPQHF.

This clonotype has ten or more counts. The chain is built from TRBV7-3 and TRBJ2-1; D gene uncertain. Per germline, CDR1 SGHTA and CDR2 FQGTGA. The CDR3 extends over 15 amino acids. V was pared by 6 bases and J by 5 bases, with 17 bases between. Here the CDR3 DNA reads TGTGCCAGCAGTTTGAGTACAGCAGCTAACAATGAGCAGTTCTTC. It specifies CASSLSTAANNEQFF.